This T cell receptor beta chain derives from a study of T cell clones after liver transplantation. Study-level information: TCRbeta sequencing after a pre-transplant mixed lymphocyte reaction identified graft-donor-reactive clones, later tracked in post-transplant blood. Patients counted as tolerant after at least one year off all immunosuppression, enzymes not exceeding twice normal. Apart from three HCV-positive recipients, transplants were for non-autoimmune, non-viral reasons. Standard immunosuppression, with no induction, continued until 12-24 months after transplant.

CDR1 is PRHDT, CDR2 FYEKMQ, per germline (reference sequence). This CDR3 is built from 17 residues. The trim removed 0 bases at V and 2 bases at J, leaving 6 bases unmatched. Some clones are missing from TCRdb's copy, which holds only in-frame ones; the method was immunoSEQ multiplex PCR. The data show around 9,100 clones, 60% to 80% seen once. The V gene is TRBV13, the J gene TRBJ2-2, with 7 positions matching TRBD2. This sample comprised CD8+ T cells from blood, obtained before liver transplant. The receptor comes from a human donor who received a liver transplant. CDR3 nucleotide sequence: TGTGCCAGCAGCTTAGGCATCCCTAGCGGCAACACCGGGGAGCTGTTTTTT. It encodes CASSLGIPSGNTGELFF.